Below are 14 T cell receptor beta chains sequenced from a single sample in a study of blood T cell repertoires in COVID-19. The assay was immunoSEQ multiplex PCR, and TCRdb's table has in-frame clones only and misses some. The sample has about 210,000 clones, about 80% seen once; the top ten hold around 6.9%. Sequencing was carried out using peripheral blood. Every receptor here comes from a man in his sixties with acute or convalescent COVID-19.

The CDR3 region is CAISGRQGAGEAFF. In DNA form, the CDR3 reads TGTGCCATCAGTGGCCGACAGGGGGCGGGTGAAGCTTTCTTT. This rearrangement joins TRBV10-3 to TRBJ1-1, with 10 bases fitting TRBD1. The length of the CDR3 is 14 residues. The V segment lost 4 bases and the J segment 7 bases; nucleotides outside the gene matches: 6. CDR1 is ENHRY, CDR2 SYGVKD, per germline.

Written as DNA, the CDR3 is TGTGCCAGTAGTATTCCACGGAACTATGGCTACACCTTC. Amino acids: CASSIPRNYGYTF. The rearrangement uses TRBV19 and TRBJ1-2; D ambiguous. Per germline, CDR1 LNHDA and CDR2 SQIVND (reference sequence). Trimming pared 3 bases from V and 2 bases from J, leaving 7 bases between. The CDR3 length is 13 residues.

J is TRBJ1-3 and V is TRBV28; TRBD1 aligns across 7 bases. The CDR3 length is 17 residues. CDR1 and CDR2 (germline): MDHEN, SYDVKM. Trimming cost V 6 bases and J 3 bases; bases outside gene matches: 14. The CDR3 nucleotides read TGTGCCAGCAGATTTTCTAGCTCGGGACAGCTTGGAAACACCATATATTTT. Translation gives CASRFSSSGQLGNTIYF.

On this clone: In the same sample, other DNA sequences code for this CDR3. V and J are TRBV5-1 and TRBJ2-5, with D uncertain. The V and J ends lost 4 bases and 5 bases respectively, with 6 bases between them. The CDR3 sequence is 11 residues long. Germline V gene data show CDR1 as SGHRS and CDR2 as YFSETQ. The CDR3 DNA reads TGCGCCAGCAGCCTCCGGGAGACCCAGTACTTC. Amino acids: CASSLRETQYF.

Only one count was recorded for this clone. This chain joins TRBV4-1 and TRBJ2-4, with D maybe TRBD1 (5 bases). The germline V gene encodes CDR1 MGHRA and CDR2 YSYEKL. The CDR3 is 15 residues long. V was pared by 1 base and J by 8 bases, with 15 bases between. The CDR3 nucleotides are TGCGCCAGCAGCCAAGGGACACCGGGCAGGTACATTCAGTACTTC. Translating gives CASSQGTPGRYIQYF.

The genes are TRBV16 and TRBJ1-1; a weak D match, TRBD1 (5 bases). This CDR3 has 13 amino acids. Germline V lookup: CDR1 KGHSY, CDR2 FQNENV. V gave up 7 bases and J gave up 5 bases, with 14 bases separating them. CDR3 DNA sequence: TGTGCCAGCAAGACAGCTAAGTATACTGAAGCTTTCTTT. Amino acid sequence: CASKTAKYTEAFF.

As for this clone: At one end the junction does not follow the germline gene, possibly because of a read error. The rearrangement joins TRBV4-2 to TRBJ1-3; TRBD1 agrees at 8 bases. Per germline, CDR1 LGHNA and CDR2 YNFKEQ. The CDR3 sequence is 19 residues long. The CDR3 sequence: CASSEDLISRGRQGNTIYF. The CDR3, as DNA: TGTGCCAGCAGCGAAGACCTAATCTCCAGGGGGCGACAGGGAAACACCATATATTTT.

In the case of this clone: Other DNA sequences within the sample encode an identical CDR3. The gene calls are TRBV4-1 and TRBJ1-5; 10 bases line up with TRBD1. Germline CDR1 MGHRA, CDR2 YSYEKL. V was pared by 4 bases and J by 0 bases, with 6 bases of the junction left unmatched. CDR3 length: 17 amino acids. The CDR3 region is CASSLRQGADSNQPQHF. The CDR3 DNA reads TGCGCCAGCAGCCTCCGACAGGGGGCGGATAGCAATCAGCCCCAGCATTTT.

The chain combines TRBV6-5 with TRBJ2-7; TRBD1 might be the D (5 bases). CDR3 size: 13 residues. V lost 7 bases to trimming and J lost 3 bases, with 13 bases between them. Germline V CDR1 and CDR2: MNHEY, SVGAGI. CDR3 region: CASTKTDSYEQYF. The DNA of the CDR3 is TGTGCCAGCACCAAAACCGACAGCTACGAGCAGTACTTC.

The chain has TRBV19 and TRBJ1-2; maybe TRBD1 (5 bases). CDR3 size: 15 residues. Germline V gene sequence: CDR1 LNHDA, CDR2 SQIVND (reference sequence). Between the trimmed V and J ends, which lost 5 bases and 3 bases, there was a span of 16 bases. The CDR3 region is CASSLAAGGDYGYTF. CDR3 DNA: TGTGCCAGTAGTTTGGCGGCAGGAGGGGACTATGGCTACACCTTC.

This chain links TRBV27 with TRBJ1-1, with D maybe TRBD1 (5 bases). Germline loops: CDR1 MNHEY, CDR2 SMNVEV (reference sequence). The CDR3 is 16 residues long. Trimming took 2 bases from V and 1 from J, leaving 14 bases between them. Here the CDR3 DNA reads TGTGCCAGCAGTTTACCCTCCTCTCAGGGGAACACTGAAGCTTTCTTT. It yields the protein CASSLPSSQGNTEAFF.

This clone was seen a single time. CDR3 region: CASSLMLTSGAGELFF. In DNA form, the CDR3 reads TGTGCCAGTAGCCTTATGCTGACTAGCGGGGCCGGGGAGCTGTTTTTT. The J gene is TRBJ2-2, the V gene TRBV19; 11 nucleotides agree with TRBD2. Trimming removed 6 bases from V and 6 bases from J; junction bases left unmatched: 9. This CDR3 contains 16 residues. Per germline, CDR1 LNHDA and CDR2 SQIVND (reference sequence).

CDR3 bases: TGTGCCAGCAGCTTAAATGGAGTTACAGGGGGTGACACTGAAGCTTTCTTT. Translated, it gives CASSLNGVTGGDTEAFF. This chain connects TRBV7-3 to TRBJ1-1; TRBD1 aligns across 8 bases. With V trimmed by 1 base and J by 3 bases, 10 bases remained unmatched. Germline CDR1 SGHTA, CDR2 FQGTGA. This CDR3 is built from 17 residues.

V usage is TRBV6-6 and J usage is TRBJ1-2; 10 bases align to TRBD1. J gave up 4 bases and V 2 bases, and 4 bases lay outside the gene matches. This CDR3 spans 15 amino acids. Germline V gene lookup returns CDR1 MNHNY and CDR2 SVGAGI (reference sequence). DNA of the CDR3: TGTGCCAGCAGTTACGGGACAGGGGCCACCTATGGCTACACCTTC. Its protein is CASSYGTGATYGYTF.